Listed here are 26 T cell receptor beta chains from one sample, sequenced in a study of blood T cell repertoires in COVID-19. Method: immunoSEQ multiplex PCR; TCRdb's copy keeps in-frame clones and lacks some. Of fewer than 350,000 clones in the sample, 70% to 90% are singletons; the top ten hold approximately 4.6%. Material: PBMCs or T cells enriched from blood (not recorded which). Every receptor here comes from a woman between 40 and 55 years old with acute COVID-19.

In regard to this clone: Relative to the germline gene, one junction end is altered; a read error may explain this. V and J are TRBV5-1 and TRBJ2-2; a possible D gene is TRBD1 (7 bases). Germline CDR1 is SGHRS and CDR2 is YFSETQ. This CDR3 spans 15 amino acids. The CDR3 protein is CASSGGGAKTGELFF. Written as DNA, the CDR3 is TGCGCCAGCAGCGGAGGGGGCGCGAAAACCGGGGAGCTGTTTTTT.

This clone was detected once. This rearrangement joins TRBV7-2 to TRBJ2-1; 8 bases are shared with TRBD2. This CDR3 has 16 amino acids. In germline, CDR1 is SGHTA, CDR2 FQGNSA. Losses at the gene ends were 4 bases for V and 4 bases for J; bases not matched to a gene: 9. The CDR3 DNA follows: TGTGCCAGCAGCTCTCCCCGAGGCGGGAGGTACAATGAGCAGTTCTTC. It encodes CASSSPRGGRYNEQFF. The full variable domain, with the rest looked up from reference TRBV7-2 and TRBJ2-1, is GAGVSQSPSNKVTEKGKDVELRCDPISGHTALYWYRQSLGQGLEFLIYFQGNSAPDKSGLPSDRFSAERTGGSVSTLTIQRTQQEDSAVYLCASSSPRGGRYNEQFFGPGTRLTVL.

Here the CDR3 DNA reads TGTGCCAGCAGTTTTGCCGGAGATCAGCCCCAGCATTTT. This codes for CASSFAGDQPQHF. J is TRBJ1-5 and V is TRBV12-3 or TRBV12-4; D is uncertain. V was pared by 3 bases and J by 5 bases, with 8 bases between. The CDR3 has 13 residues.

V gene TRBV5-1 combines with J gene TRBJ1-5; 8 bases fit TRBD1. The germline CDR1 and CDR2 sequences are SGHRS and YFSETQ. This CDR3 contains 15 residues. With 3 bases clipped from V and 2 bases from J, the junction kept 4 bases outside the gene matches. The CDR3 region has the DNA TGCGCCAGCAGCTCGACAGGGGATGGCAATCAGCCCCAGCATTTT. It specifies CASSSTGDGNQPQHF.

This clone was detected once. The chain couples TRBV7-2 to TRBJ2-5, with a possible D match to TRBD2 (5 bases). Between the trimmed V and J ends, which lost 1 base and 0 bases, there was a span of 9 bases. Germline lookup yields CDR1 SGHTA and CDR2 FQGNSA. This CDR3 comprises 15 residues. The CDR3: CASSLVLRDQETQYF. CDR3 in DNA: TGTGCCAGCAGCTTAGTATTGCGGGACCAAGAGACCCAGTACTTC.

The genes are TRBV28 and TRBJ1-1, with D hard to call. Germline values: CDR1 MDHEN, CDR2 SYDVKM. The V end lost 8 bases, the J end lost 0 bases, and 10 bases lay between the germline ends. The CDR3 runs to 13 residues. Written as DNA, the CDR3 is TGTGCCAGCCGTTCCCCCGTGAACACTGAAGCTTTCTTT. The encoded protein is CASRSPVNTEAFF.

The chain has TRBV7-2 and TRBJ2-7, with 8 nucleotides matching TRBD1. The CDR3 has 13 amino acids. Germline CDR1 reads SGHTA; CDR2 reads FQGNSA. The trim removed 5 bases at V and 7 bases at J, leaving 7 bases unmatched. Written as DNA, the CDR3 is TGTGCCAGCAGCCAAATCAGGGGGCAGGAGCAGTACTTC. Its protein product is CASSQIRGQEQYF.

The CDR3 region has the DNA TGTGCCAGTAGTCCTTCGACTAGCGCTTCCTACGAGCAGTACTTC. This codes for CASSPSTSASYEQYF. V usage is TRBV19 and J usage is TRBJ2-7; 8 bases align to TRBD2. Germline CDR1 LNHDA, CDR2 SQIVND (reference sequence). J gave up 1 base and V 5 bases, and 7 bases lay outside the gene matches. The CDR3 is 15 residues long.

The gene calls are TRBV29-1 and TRBJ1-5; the D is unclear. Trimming removed 4 bases at V and 3 bases at J, with 7 bases between. The CDR3 runs to 12 residues. In germline, CDR1 is SQVTM, CDR2 ANQGSEA. CDR3 bases: TGCAGCGTTGTCACAGACAATCAGCCCCAGCATTTT. It codes for CSVVTDNQPQHF.

The V gene is TRBV10-2, the J gene TRBJ2-2, with 8 bases identical to TRBD2. Germline V gene lookup returns CDR1 WSHSY and CDR2 SAAADI. V lost 5 bases to trimming and J lost 5 bases; unmatched junction nucleotides: 4. The CDR3 runs to 14 residues. CDR3 bases: TGCGCCAGCAGTCCGGGACTAGGGACCGGGGAGCTGTTTTTT. Translation: CASSPGLGTGELFF.

This clone occurred a few times. The V gene is TRBV19, the J gene TRBJ2-7; 11 bases are a match to TRBD2. The V gene end was trimmed by 4 bases and the J gene end by 0 bases; junction bases not matched to a gene: 8. The CDR3 extends over 17 amino acids. Per the germline V gene, CDR1 is LNHDA and CDR2 is SQIVND (reference sequence). The CDR3 protein is CASSTLTLAGGSYEQYF. The CDR3 DNA is TGTGCCAGTAGTACCCTCACCCTAGCGGGGGGCTCCTACGAGCAGTACTTC. Drawing the rest from reference TRBV19 and TRBJ2-7, the complete variable domain is DGGITQSPKYLFRKEGQNVTLSCEQNLNHDAMYWYRQDPGQGLRLIYYSQIVNDFQKGDIAEGYSVSREKKESFPLTVTSAQKNPTAFYLCASSTLTLAGGSYEQYFGPGTRLTVT.

The chain combines TRBV2 with TRBJ2-6, with a possible D match to TRBD1 (5 bases). Germline assignment: CDR1 SNHLY and CDR2 FYNNEI. The V end was cut by 0 bases, the J end by 2 bases, with 11 bases between. The CDR3 loop spans 17 amino acids. CDR3 residues: CASSEAGPFPGANVLTF. Here the CDR3 DNA reads TGTGCCAGCAGTGAAGCGGGGCCTTTCCCTGGGGCCAACGTCCTGACTTTC.

The rearrangement uses TRBV5-1 and TRBJ2-3; 12 positions match TRBD1. The CDR3 extends over 15 amino acids. V lost 4 bases to trimming and J lost 4 bases; unmatched junction nucleotides: 4. From germline, CDR1 is SGHRS and CDR2 YFSETQ. CDR3 sequence: CASSPGTGGADTQYF. The DNA for the CDR3 is TGCGCCAGCAGCCCAGGGACAGGGGGCGCAGATACGCAGTATTTT. Complete variable domain (other parts from reference TRBV5-1 and TRBJ2-3): KAGVTQTPRYLIKTRGQQVTLSCSPISGHRSVSWYQQTPGQGLQFLFEYFSETQRNKGNFPGRFSGRQFSNSRSEMNVSTLELGDSALYLCASSPGTGGADTQYFGPGTRLTVL.

This clone was observed once. The chain has TRBV7-2 and TRBJ1-2, with 7 bases identical to TRBD1. J gave up 1 base and V 3 bases, and 5 bases lay outside the gene matches. The CDR3 runs to 15 residues. Per the germline V gene, CDR1 is SGHTA and CDR2 is FQGNSA. The chain's CDR3 is CASSFGRGNNYGYTF. The CDR3 DNA reads as TGTGCCAGCAGCTTTGGCAGGGGGAATAACTATGGCTACACCTTC.

V is TRBV7-9 and J is TRBJ1-2; the match to TRBD1 covers 7 bases. The CDR3 loop spans 16 amino acids. Trimming at V came to 2 bases and at J to 2 bases, leaving 8 bases not matched to a gene. The germline CDR1 and CDR2 sequences are SEHNR and FQNEAQ (reference sequence). The CDR3 protein is CASSLIPGQLNYGYTF. In DNA, the CDR3 is TGTGCCAGCAGCTTAATCCCGGGACAGCTGAACTATGGCTACACCTTC.

The CDR3 sequence is CASSAGGSPLGYEQYF. In nucleotides, the CDR3 is TGTGCCAGCAGCGCGGGAGGCAGCCCTTTAGGCTACGAGCAGTACTTC. This chain uses TRBV5-6 with TRBJ2-7, with 8 bases matching TRBD2. CDR3 size: 16 residues. Per the germline V gene, CDR1 is SGHDT and CDR2 is YYEEEE. The V and J ends lost 4 bases and 3 bases, in that order; junction bases with no gene match: 12.

V gene TRBV28 combines with J gene TRBJ2-7; a weak D match, TRBD2 (6 bases). The CDR3 consists of 14 residues. With 4 bases removed from V and 2 bases from J, the gap between germline ends came to 12 bases. From germline, CDR1 is MDHEN and CDR2 SYDVKM. The CDR3 region has the DNA TGTGCCAGCAGTTCATGGGACTTAGCCTACGAGCAGTACTTC. Translating it yields CASSSWDLAYEQYF. The full variable domain, its missing parts supplied by reference TRBV28 and TRBJ2-7, is DVKVTQSSRYLVKRTGEKVFLECVQDMDHENMFWYRQDPGLGLRLIYFSYDVKMKEKGDIPEGYSVSREKKERFSLILESASTNQTSMYLCASSSWDLAYEQYFGPGTRLTVT.

The rearrangement uses TRBV6-4 and TRBJ1-6, with 8 bases fitting TRBD1. Per germline, CDR1 MRHNA and CDR2 SNTAGT. V dropped 3 bases and J dropped 8; count of bases not matched to a gene: 9. The CDR3 totals 16 residues. The CDR3 region is CASSERPGGAYSPLHF. DNA of the CDR3: TGTGCCAGCAGTGAGCGCCCAGGGGGCGCGTATTCACCCCTCCACTTT.

The genes are TRBV5-1 and TRBJ1-2; 7 bases match TRBD1. Per germline, CDR1 SGHRS and CDR2 YFSETQ. J gave up 6 bases and V 2 bases, and 7 bases lay outside the gene matches. The CDR3 sequence is 14 residues long. This CDR3 is CASSFRGGRDGYTF. CDR3 in DNA: TGCGCCAGCAGCTTCAGAGGGGGCCGAGATGGCTACACCTTC.

CDR3 loop: CASRPTQDSSNQPQHF. CDR3 nucleotides: TGTGCCAGCAGGCCAACGCAGGACAGTTCCAATCAGCCCCAGCATTTT. V gene TRBV6-6 combines with J gene TRBJ1-5; maybe TRBD1 (6 bases). The CDR3 is 16 residues long. V was clipped by 6 bases and J by 3 bases, with 18 bases between them. Germline CDR1 and CDR2: MNHNY and SVGAGI (reference sequence).

CDR3 DNA sequence: TGTGCCACCAGTGAGGCAGGGACAGGGGCTAATGAAAAACTGTTTTTT. Protein sequence: CATSEAGTGANEKLFF. V is TRBV24-1 and J is TRBJ1-4, with 10 bases aligning to TRBD1. CDR1 is KGHDR, CDR2 SFDVKD, per germline. This CDR3 region has 16 residues. Trimming removed 4 bases from V and 3 bases from J; junction bases left unmatched: 4.

The chain uses TRBV4-1 and TRBJ1-2; D call uncertain. Germline V gene sequence: CDR1 MGHRA, CDR2 YSYEKL. V was clipped by 0 bases and J by 8 bases, with 19 bases between them. The CDR3 extends over 16 amino acids. Here the CDR3 reads CASSQEGYSSTGGYTF. The CDR3 region has the DNA TGCGCCAGCAGCCAAGAGGGTTATTCTTCGACGGGAGGCTACACCTTC.

J is TRBJ1-2 and V is TRBV12-3 or TRBV12-4; 7 bases fit TRBD1. The CDR3 consists of 13 residues. The ends lost 5 bases at V and 4 bases at J; junction bases unmatched: 4. This CDR3 is CASSIDRVYGYTF. In DNA form, the CDR3 reads TGTGCCAGCAGTATTGACAGGGTCTATGGCTACACCTTC.

The chain is built from TRBV5-5 and TRBJ1-3; 9 bases align to TRBD1. Per the germline V gene, CDR1 is SGHKS and CDR2 is YYEKEE (reference sequence). V lost 4 bases and J lost 4; bases outside the gene matches: 6. The CDR3 is 15 residues long. The CDR3 loop is CASSTQGAQGNTIYF. The CDR3 bases are TGTGCCAGCAGCACACAGGGGGCTCAGGGAAACACCATATATTTT.

This clone was seen only a few times. The chain joins TRBV6-2 or TRBV6-3 to TRBJ2-1; the D is unclear. CDR3 length: 14 amino acids. V lost 2 bases, J lost 7 bases, and 12 bases lay in between. Germline loops: CDR1 MNHEY, CDR2 SVGEGT. This CDR3 reads CASSYRAPRNEQFF. CDR3 sequence (DNA): TGTGCCAGCAGTTACCGCGCTCCCCGAAATGAGCAGTTCTTC.

The chain employs TRBV19 and TRBJ2-7, with 7 bases aligning to TRBD1. With V trimmed by 5 bases and J by 6 bases, 10 bases remained unmatched. The CDR3 sequence is 14 residues long. CDR1 is LNHDA, CDR2 SQIVND, per germline (reference sequence). The CDR3 reads CASSLRRDSREQYF. CDR3 nucleotides: TGTGCCAGTAGTCTTCGTCGGGACAGCCGCGAGCAGTACTTC.